This is a list of T cell receptor beta chains from one sample in a study of T-cell memory formation after mild COVID-19. TCRdb itself ran the 5' RACE reads through MiXCR, one entry per CDR3 protein. This sample yields some 310,000 distinct CDR3 sequences, of which 20% to 25% are seen a single time; under 25% belongs to the top ten. The sequencing sample was made of PBMCs or a T cell subset sorted from them (not recorded which). All receptors derive from a man between 18 and 29 years old who had mild COVID-19 (a few samples of this study predate the infection). Cell type and time point are not known. Both conserved end residues are part of each CDR3. The D gene is left open where the match is weak. Expanded clones are given a class, and other clones once, few, many or no size at all.

d_call: TRBD1; clone_size: many; j_call: TRBJ2-3; v_call: TRBV5-1; cdr3_nt: TGCGCCAGCAGCTTGGCGGGACAGCGCACAGATACGCAGTATTTT; cdr3_aa: CASSLAGQRTDTQYF
d_call: TRBD1; clone_size: few; j_call: TRBJ2-1; v_call: TRBV10-3; cdr3_nt: TGTGCCATCAGTGGAGCGGGACAGGGCTCCAATGAGCAGTTCTTC; cdr3_aa: CAISGAGQGSNEQFF
d_call: TRBD2; clone_size: few; j_call: TRBJ2-5; v_call: TRBV7-2; cdr3_nt: TGTGCCAGCAGCTTAGAGAGGACTAGCCTGGGGGAGACCCAGTACTTC; cdr3_aa: CASSLERTSLGETQYF
d_call: -; clone_size: few; j_call: TRBJ2-7; v_call: TRBV7-9; cdr3_nt: TGTGCCAGCAGCACCCCAGGGGCCTACGAGCAGTACTTC; cdr3_aa: CASSTPGAYEQYF
d_call: -; clone_size: few; j_call: TRBJ1-1; v_call: TRBV29-1; cdr3_nt: TGCAGCGTTGAAGTCGAGAGGAACACTGAAGCTTTCTTT; cdr3_aa: CSVEVERNTEAFF
d_call: -; clone_size: -; j_call: TRBJ2-7; v_call: TRBV15; cdr3_nt: TGTGCCACCAGCAGGGGCTCCGACAGAGTCTACGAGCAGTACTTC; cdr3_aa: CATSRGSDRVYEQYF
d_call: TRBD1; clone_size: -; j_call: TRBJ2-3; v_call: TRBV12-3/TRBV12-4; cdr3_nt: TGTGCCAGCAGAATAGGGACAGGGAATTCAGATACGCAGTATTTT; cdr3_aa: CASRIGTGNSDTQYF
d_call: -; clone_size: -; j_call: TRBJ2-5; v_call: TRBV12-3/TRBV12-4; cdr3_nt: TGTGCCAGCAGTTTGTCCCGGGGATTCCAGTACTTC; cdr3_aa: CASSLSRGFQYF
d_call: -; clone_size: few; j_call: TRBJ2-6; v_call: TRBV12-3/TRBV12-4; cdr3_nt: TGTGCCAGCAGTCTTACGCCTGGGGCCAACGTCCTGACTTTC; cdr3_aa: CASSLTPGANVLTF
d_call: TRBD2; clone_size: few; j_call: TRBJ2-3; v_call: TRBV4-1; cdr3_nt: TGCGCCAGCAGCCAACTCCGGGGGAGACTAGCGGGGCGCACAGATACGCAGTATTTT; cdr3_aa: CASSQLRGRLAGRTDTQYF
d_call: -; clone_size: few; j_call: TRBJ1-5; v_call: TRBV12-3/TRBV12-4; cdr3_nt: TGTGCCAGCAGTTTTCTGGGGAGGAGGGCCCAGCATTTT; cdr3_aa: CASSFLGRRAQHF
d_call: -; clone_size: few; j_call: TRBJ2-1; v_call: TRBV7-6; cdr3_nt: TGTGCCAGCAGCTTTACGGGGAGCTCCTACAATGAGCAGTTCTTC; cdr3_aa: CASSFTGSSYNEQFF
d_call: -; clone_size: -; j_call: TRBJ2-5; v_call: TRBV28; cdr3_nt: TGTGCCAGCAACGGTGGGCACGGGGGGACCCAGTACTTC; cdr3_aa: CASNGGHGGTQYF
d_call: -; clone_size: many; j_call: TRBJ1-1; v_call: TRBV12-3/TRBV12-4; cdr3_nt: TGTGCCAGCAGTGATACCAGGTCGGAAGCTTTCTTT; cdr3_aa: CASSDTRSEAFF
d_call: -; clone_size: few; j_call: TRBJ2-5; v_call: TRBV7-8; cdr3_nt: TGTGCCAGCAGCCCTAGCTTAGCAGAGACCCAGTACTTC; cdr3_aa: CASSPSLAETQYF
d_call: -; clone_size: -; j_call: TRBJ2-2; v_call: TRBV11-2; cdr3_nt: TGTGCCAGCAGCCCCAGGACGGACGGGGAGCTGTTTTTT; cdr3_aa: CASSPRTDGELFF
d_call: TRBD2; clone_size: -; j_call: TRBJ2-5; v_call: TRBV4-2; cdr3_nt: TGTGCCAGCAGCCAAGTCCTAGCGGGGGGTCAAGAGACCCAGTACTTC; cdr3_aa: CASSQVLAGGQETQYF
d_call: -; clone_size: -; j_call: TRBJ2-2; v_call: TRBV15; cdr3_nt: TGTGCCACCAGCAGGGCCCCCCCGGGACGAGGGACCGGGGAGCTGTTTTTT; cdr3_aa: CATSRAPPGRGTGELFF
d_call: -; clone_size: few; j_call: TRBJ1-2; v_call: TRBV6-5; cdr3_nt: TGTGCCAGCAGTTACTCGACGCAAAGCTATGGCTACACCTTC; cdr3_aa: CASSYSTQSYGYTF
d_call: -; clone_size: -; j_call: TRBJ2-2; v_call: TRBV6-2/TRBV6-3; cdr3_nt: TGTGCCAGCAGCCTTAATTCCGACGGGGAGCTGTTTTTT; cdr3_aa: CASSLNSDGELFF
d_call: TRBD2; clone_size: -; j_call: TRBJ2-7; v_call: TRBV7-2; cdr3_nt: TGTGCCAGCACCTTATCGGGGGGGACCTACGAGCAGTACTTC; cdr3_aa: CASTLSGGTYEQYF
d_call: -; clone_size: few; j_call: TRBJ2-5; v_call: TRBV29-1; cdr3_nt: TGCAGCGTTGAAGAGACCCAGTACTTC; cdr3_aa: CSVEETQYF
d_call: -; clone_size: many; j_call: TRBJ1-2; v_call: TRBV29-1; cdr3_nt: TGCAGCGTCCGACGAATTGCAGGGTCCTATGGCTACACCTTC; cdr3_aa: CSVRRIAGSYGYTF
d_call: TRBD1; clone_size: many; j_call: TRBJ2-1; v_call: TRBV7-9; cdr3_nt: TGTGCCAGCAGCCTCGGGACAGGGTTTGGTGAGCAGTTCTTC; cdr3_aa: CASSLGTGFGEQFF
d_call: TRBD2; clone_size: -; j_call: TRBJ2-1; v_call: TRBV5-1; cdr3_nt: TGCGCCAGCAGCTTGGATTTTGCGGGGGGGCCGATTGGCTCCTACAATGAGCAGTTCTTC; cdr3_aa: CASSLDFAGGPIGSYNEQFF
d_call: -; clone_size: -; j_call: TRBJ2-5; v_call: TRBV10-3; cdr3_nt: TGTGCCATCAGTGGTTCTCAGGGGCAAGAGACCCAGTACTTC; cdr3_aa: CAISGSQGQETQYF
d_call: TRBD2; clone_size: -; j_call: TRBJ2-5; v_call: TRBV24-1; cdr3_nt: TGTGCCACCAGTGACAGCGGGGTCCAAGAGACCCAGTACTTC; cdr3_aa: CATSDSGVQETQYF
d_call: -; clone_size: -; j_call: TRBJ1-1; v_call: TRBV20-1; cdr3_nt: TGCAGTGCAATTGCTCGGTGGAACACTGAAGCTTTCTTT; cdr3_aa: CSAIARWNTEAFF
d_call: -; clone_size: -; j_call: TRBJ1-2; v_call: TRBV6-1; cdr3_nt: TGTGCCAGCAGTGGCAACACGTTGGATGGCTACACCTTC; cdr3_aa: CASSGNTLDGYTF
d_call: -; clone_size: few; j_call: TRBJ2-2; v_call: TRBV28; cdr3_nt: TGTGCCACTCAGAGTACGAACACCGGGGAGCTGTTTTTT; cdr3_aa: CATQSTNTGELFF
d_call: TRBD2; clone_size: few; j_call: TRBJ2-2; v_call: TRBV5-1; cdr3_nt: TGCGCCAGCAGCTACGCGGGGGTGGGCACCGGGGAGCTGTTTTTT; cdr3_aa: CASSYAGVGTGELFF
d_call: TRBD1; clone_size: -; j_call: TRBJ1-5; v_call: TRBV18; cdr3_nt: TGTGCCAGCTCACCACGGGACAGGGGTGTCAATCAGCCCCAGCATTTT; cdr3_aa: CASSPRDRGVNQPQHF
d_call: TRBD2; clone_size: few; j_call: TRBJ2-3; v_call: TRBV27; cdr3_nt: TGTGCCAGCTCCCGTCGGGGGGGAAGTAAGGATACGCAGTATTTT; cdr3_aa: CASSRRGGSKDTQYF
d_call: TRBD2; clone_size: few; j_call: TRBJ2-1; v_call: TRBV6-4; cdr3_nt: TGTGCCAGCATAACGGGGGGACCCTACAATGAGCAGTTCTTC; cdr3_aa: CASITGGPYNEQFF
d_call: -; clone_size: many; j_call: TRBJ1-3; v_call: TRBV7-2; cdr3_nt: TGTGCCAGCAGCTTAGGGGGGGGTGCCCTTGGAAACACCATATATTTT; cdr3_aa: CASSLGGGALGNTIYF
d_call: -; clone_size: few; j_call: TRBJ1-2; v_call: TRBV30; cdr3_nt: TGTGCCTGGAAGCCGTTTCAGGGAGGGGGCTACACCTTC; cdr3_aa: CAWKPFQGGGYTF
d_call: TRBD1; clone_size: few; j_call: TRBJ1-4; v_call: TRBV9; cdr3_nt: TGTGCCAGCAGCGCCTTAGGGGGCTCAAATGAAAAACTGTTTTTT; cdr3_aa: CASSALGGSNEKLFF
d_call: TRBD1; clone_size: few; j_call: TRBJ1-2; v_call: TRBV12-3/TRBV12-4; cdr3_nt: TGTGCCAGCAGTTTGGGACAGGGTCGGTCTGGCTACACCTTC; cdr3_aa: CASSLGQGRSGYTF
d_call: -; clone_size: -; j_call: TRBJ1-4; v_call: TRBV11-2; cdr3_nt: TGTGCCAGCAGCTTAGGAGGGATCAAAAATGGAGAACTGTTTTTT; cdr3_aa: CASSLGGIKNGELFF
d_call: -; clone_size: -; j_call: TRBJ1-1; v_call: TRBV5-5; cdr3_nt: TGTGCCAGCAGCTTGGCCGGATTCGGTTCAGGGGTGGCTGAAGCTTTCTTT; cdr3_aa: CASSLAGFGSGVAEAFF
d_call: -; clone_size: -; j_call: TRBJ1-2; v_call: TRBV12-3/TRBV12-4; cdr3_nt: TGTGCCAGCAGTTTAATCCAGGGGAATGGCTACACCTTC; cdr3_aa: CASSLIQGNGYTF
d_call: -; clone_size: few; j_call: TRBJ2-2; v_call: TRBV5-1; cdr3_nt: TGCGCCAGCAGACAGGGAACTGACACCGGGGAGCTGTTTTTT; cdr3_aa: CASRQGTDTGELFF
d_call: TRBD2; clone_size: few; j_call: TRBJ2-4; v_call: TRBV27; cdr3_nt: TGTGCCAGCAGTAAGCGGGACGGACTAGCCAAAAACATTCAGTACTTC; cdr3_aa: CASSKRDGLAKNIQYF
d_call: -; clone_size: -; j_call: TRBJ2-3; v_call: TRBV29-1; cdr3_nt: TGCAGCGTAGGGGGGGCCAGTGTCACAGATACGCAGTATTTT; cdr3_aa: CSVGGASVTDTQYF
d_call: -; clone_size: -; j_call: TRBJ2-5; v_call: TRBV20-1; cdr3_nt: TGCAGTGCTAGACCCCCATGGGGCGGGGAGACCCAGTACTTC; cdr3_aa: CSARPPWGGETQYF
d_call: TRBD1; clone_size: few; j_call: TRBJ2-1; v_call: TRBV7-6; cdr3_nt: TGTGCCAGCAGCTCCTCGGGACAGGGCCTTGAGCAGTTCTTC; cdr3_aa: CASSSSGQGLEQFF
d_call: -; clone_size: few; j_call: TRBJ2-3; v_call: TRBV27; cdr3_nt: TGTGCCAGCAGTTTAGGGCGGCCAGATACGCAGTATTTT; cdr3_aa: CASSLGRPDTQYF
d_call: -; clone_size: -; j_call: TRBJ1-2; v_call: TRBV7-9; cdr3_nt: TGTGCCAGCAGCAAGACAGCTTATGGCTACACCTTC; cdr3_aa: CASSKTAYGYTF
d_call: -; clone_size: few; j_call: TRBJ1-5; v_call: TRBV5-1; cdr3_nt: TGCGCCAGCAGCTTGACAGGGTATGAGCCCCAGCATTTT; cdr3_aa: CASSLTGYEPQHF
d_call: -; clone_size: few; j_call: TRBJ1-1; v_call: TRBV30; cdr3_nt: TGTGCCTGGAGTGTACGGGGAGCTGAAGCTTTCTTT; cdr3_aa: CAWSVRGAEAFF
d_call: TRBD2; clone_size: -; j_call: TRBJ2-3; v_call: TRBV12-3/TRBV12-4; cdr3_nt: TGTGCCAGCAGTGCTCTCGGGGGGGAAGCTCCCATCTGGGAGGGAGACCACACAGATACGCAGTATTTT; cdr3_aa: CASSALGGEAPIWEGDHTDTQYF
d_call: -; clone_size: many; j_call: TRBJ1-1; v_call: TRBV5-1; cdr3_nt: TGCGCCAGCACCGACGGGGGGGATACTGAAGCTTTCTTT; cdr3_aa: CASTDGGDTEAFF
d_call: -; clone_size: few; j_call: TRBJ1-2; v_call: TRBV5-1; cdr3_nt: TGCGCCAGCAGCTTGAACCAAAGGGGCTACACCTTC; cdr3_aa: CASSLNQRGYTF
d_call: -; clone_size: few; j_call: TRBJ2-7; v_call: TRBV12-3/TRBV12-4; cdr3_nt: TGTGCCAGCAGTTTGTCCCCGACATTACTCGAGCAGTACTTC; cdr3_aa: CASSLSPTLLEQYF